This TCR beta chain was sequenced for a study of shared clonotypes between healthy human individuals. This clone was seen repeatedly, ten times or more. Its antigen remains unknown. When replicate PCRs were run on sorted subsets, they used around 200 ng DNA, about 30,000 T cell genomes. TCRdb's copy holds only in-frame clones and misses some; the assay was immunoSEQ multiplex PCR. The sample contains around 350,000 clones, around 79% of which appear only once. Study conclusions and caveats: Four donors had approximately 4.6% of their naive CD4 clonotypes in common. Clonotypes shared by all four sorted-subset donors had higher generation probabilities than non-shared clonotypes.

Germline V gives CDR1 MNHNY, CDR2 SVGAGI (reference sequence). Trimming took off 7 bases at V and 2 bases at J, with 8 bases between the two ends. This CDR3 contains 12 residues. The chain is built from TRBV6-6 and TRBJ1-1; tentatively, D is TRBD1 (5 bases). The receptor was derived from a man aged 25-40 years in good health. Sequenced input: memory CD4+ T cells sorted from blood. Subset of the sample: CD45RA-negative fraction. CDR3 region: CASMWTNTEAFF. CDR3 in DNA: TGTGCCAGCATGTGGACAAACACTGAAGCTTTCTTT.